This T cell receptor (beta chain) came from a study of a mutant IDH1 vaccine in newly diagnosed glioma. Turning to the study itself: With temozolomide cycles, or 4-6 weeks after radiotherapy alone, vaccination was started.

This CDR3 is 18 amino acids long. Trimming cost V 5 bases and J 1 base; bases outside gene matches: 8. Germline loops: CDR1 MNHEY, CDR2 SMNVEV (reference sequence). Time point indicated: week 35, safety follow-up. Every vaccine dose comprised 300 ug of mutant IDH1 20-mer peptide plus topical imiquimod. Profiled with immunoSEQ multiplex PCR; TCRdb holds only in-frame clones, not every one. In the table there are 45,000 to 60,000 clones, more than 75% of which are singletons. Concerning this clone: Its antigen remains unidentified.

The TCR sequence derives from a woman in her thirties or forties with glioma. The rearrangement uses TRBV27 and TRBJ2-7; 16 bases are shared with TRBD2. The sequencing here drew on PBMCs, taken from a glioma patient whose treatment included an IDH1 peptide vaccine. This chain's CDR3 is CASSTGTSGRVRSYEQYF. CDR3 nucleotide sequence: TGTGCCAGCAGTACAGGGACTAGCGGGAGGGTCCGGTCCTACGAGCAGTACTTC.